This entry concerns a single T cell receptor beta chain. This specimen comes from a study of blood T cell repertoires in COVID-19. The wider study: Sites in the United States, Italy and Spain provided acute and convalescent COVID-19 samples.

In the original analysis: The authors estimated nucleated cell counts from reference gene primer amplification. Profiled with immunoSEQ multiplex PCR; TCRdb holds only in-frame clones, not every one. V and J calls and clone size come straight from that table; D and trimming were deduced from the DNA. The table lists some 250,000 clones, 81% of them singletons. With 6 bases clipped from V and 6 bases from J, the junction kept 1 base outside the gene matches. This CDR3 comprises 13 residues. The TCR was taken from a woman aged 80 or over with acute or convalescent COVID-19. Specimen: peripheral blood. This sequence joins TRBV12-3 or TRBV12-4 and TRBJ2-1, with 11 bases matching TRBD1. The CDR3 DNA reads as TGTGCCAGCAGGGGACAGGGGGGCAATGAGCAGTTCTTC. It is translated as CASRGQGGNEQFF.